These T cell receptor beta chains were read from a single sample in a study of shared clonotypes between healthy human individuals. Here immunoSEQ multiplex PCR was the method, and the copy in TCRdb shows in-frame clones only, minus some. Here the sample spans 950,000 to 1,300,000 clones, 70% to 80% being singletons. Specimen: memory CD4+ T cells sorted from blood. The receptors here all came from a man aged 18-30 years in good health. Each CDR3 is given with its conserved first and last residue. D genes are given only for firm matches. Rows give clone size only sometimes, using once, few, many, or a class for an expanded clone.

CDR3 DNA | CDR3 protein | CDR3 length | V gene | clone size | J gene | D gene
TGTGCCAGCAGCTCGACAGGGTTTGCTGAGCAGTTCTTC | CASSSTGFAEQFF | 13 | TRBV7-2 | . | TRBJ2-1 | TRBD1
TGCGCCAGCAGCTTGCTACCCGATACGCAGTATTTT | CASSLLPDTQYF | 12 | TRBV5-1 | . | TRBJ2-3 | .
TGTGCCAGCAGCTTAGTCCGAACCGGGACGAGCACAGATACGCAGTATTTT | CASSLVRTGTSTDTQYF | 17 | TRBV11-2 | . | TRBJ2-3 | .
TGTGCCAGCAGTTTTTGGGGGTCCACTGAAGCTTTCTTT | CASSFWGSTEAFF | 13 | TRBV27 | . | TRBJ1-1 | .
TGTGCCAGCAGCATACACAGGGGAGCTAACTATGGCTACACCTTC | CASSIHRGANYGYTF | 15 | TRBV6-5 | once | TRBJ1-2 | TRBD1
TGTGCCAGCAGCTTAGGATCCTTTTTGCAGGGGGGAAATGAAAAACTGTTTTTT | CASSLGSFLQGGNEKLFF | 18 | TRBV7-8 | . | TRBJ1-4 | TRBD1
TGTGCCTGGTCGCCAGGGCGCTCTGGAAACACCATATATTTT | CAWSPGRSGNTIYF | 14 | TRBV30 | . | TRBJ1-3 | .
TGTGCCAGCTCACCAACAGGGAAAGATACGCAGTATTTT | CASSPTGKDTQYF | 13 | TRBV18 | . | TRBJ2-3 | .
TGTGCCAGCTCCCCGGGAGACAATCAGCCCCAGCATTTT | CASSPGDNQPQHF | 13 | TRBV6-4 | . | TRBJ1-5 | .
TGTGCCACCAGCAGAGTGTCGTGGAATGAAAAACTGTTTTTT | CATSRVSWNEKLFF | 14 | TRBV15 | many | TRBJ1-4 | .
TGTGCCAGCAGTCGAGCTAAACTCTATGGCTACACCTTC | CASSRAKLYGYTF | 13 | TRBV7-2 | . | TRBJ1-2 | .
TGTGCCTGGAGGAACAGGGGGGGGAGCACTGAAGCTTTCTTT | CAWRNRGGSTEAFF | 14 | TRBV30 | few | TRBJ1-1 | TRBD1
TGCGCCAGCAGCCAAAACTCTGGAAACACCATATATTTT | CASSQNSGNTIYF | 13 | TRBV4-1 | . | TRBJ1-3 | .